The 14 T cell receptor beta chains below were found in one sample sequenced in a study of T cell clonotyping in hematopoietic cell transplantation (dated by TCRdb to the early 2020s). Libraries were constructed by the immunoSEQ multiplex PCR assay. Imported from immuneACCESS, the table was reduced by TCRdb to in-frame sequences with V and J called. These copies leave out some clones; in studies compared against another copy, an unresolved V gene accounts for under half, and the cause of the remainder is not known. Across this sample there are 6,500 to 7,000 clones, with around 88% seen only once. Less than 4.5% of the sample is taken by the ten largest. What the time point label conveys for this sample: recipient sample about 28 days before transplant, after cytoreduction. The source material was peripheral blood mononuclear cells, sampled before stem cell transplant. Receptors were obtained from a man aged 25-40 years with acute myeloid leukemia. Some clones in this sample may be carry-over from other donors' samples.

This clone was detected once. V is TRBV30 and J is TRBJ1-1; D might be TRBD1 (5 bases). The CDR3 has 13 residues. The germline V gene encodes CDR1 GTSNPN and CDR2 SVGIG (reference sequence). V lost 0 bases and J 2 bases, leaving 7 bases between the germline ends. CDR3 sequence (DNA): TGTGCCTGGAGTGTGGGACCCAACACTGAAGCTTTCTTT. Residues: CAWSVGPNTEAFF.

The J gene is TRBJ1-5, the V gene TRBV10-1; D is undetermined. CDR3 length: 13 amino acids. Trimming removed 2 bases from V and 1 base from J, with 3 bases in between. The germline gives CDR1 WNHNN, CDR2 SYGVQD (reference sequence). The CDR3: CASSETSNQPQHF. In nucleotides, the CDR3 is TGCGCCAGCAGTGAGACGAGCAATCAGCCCCAGCATTTT.

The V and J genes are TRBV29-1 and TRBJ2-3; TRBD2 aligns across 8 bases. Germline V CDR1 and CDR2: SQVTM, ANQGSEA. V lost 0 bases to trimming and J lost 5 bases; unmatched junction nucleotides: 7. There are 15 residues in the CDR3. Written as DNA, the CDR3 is TGCAGCGTTGAAGATCGGGGGGGGAGAGGAGATACGCAGTATTTT. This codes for CSVEDRGGRGDTQYF.

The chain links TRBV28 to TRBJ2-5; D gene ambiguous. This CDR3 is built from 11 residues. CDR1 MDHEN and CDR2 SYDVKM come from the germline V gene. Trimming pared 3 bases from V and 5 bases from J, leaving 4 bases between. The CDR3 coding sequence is TGTGCCAGCAGTTTCCAGGAGACCCAGTACTTC. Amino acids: CASSFQETQYF.

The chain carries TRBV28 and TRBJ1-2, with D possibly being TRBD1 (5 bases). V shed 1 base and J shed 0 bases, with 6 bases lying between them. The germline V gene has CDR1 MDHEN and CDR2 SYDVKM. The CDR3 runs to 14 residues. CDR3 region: CASSLSGPNYGYTF. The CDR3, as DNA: TGTGCCAGCAGTTTATCAGGGCCTAACTATGGCTACACCTTC.

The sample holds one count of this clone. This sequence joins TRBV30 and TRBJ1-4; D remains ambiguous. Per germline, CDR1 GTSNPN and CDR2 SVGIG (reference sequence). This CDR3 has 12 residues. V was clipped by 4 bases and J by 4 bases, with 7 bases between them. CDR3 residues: CAWTGINEKLFF. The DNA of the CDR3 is TGTGCCTGGACCGGGATTAATGAAAAACTGTTTTTT.

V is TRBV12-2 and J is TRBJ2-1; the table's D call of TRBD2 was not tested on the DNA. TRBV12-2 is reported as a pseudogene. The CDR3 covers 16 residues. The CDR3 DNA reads TGTGCAAGTCGCCGCAGTAGCGGACATTCTCTCAATGAGCAGTTCTTC. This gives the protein CASRRSSGHSLNEQFF.

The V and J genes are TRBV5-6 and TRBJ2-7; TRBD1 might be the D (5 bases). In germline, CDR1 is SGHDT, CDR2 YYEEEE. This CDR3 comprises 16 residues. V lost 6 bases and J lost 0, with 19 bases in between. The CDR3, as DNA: TGTGCCAGCACCACAATTAAGACAGCAAGCTCCTACGAGCAGTACTTC. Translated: CASTTIKTASSYEQYF.

CDR3 in amino acids: CASSQEAGGSDEQYF. The CDR3, as DNA: TGCGCCAGCAGCCAAGAGGCGGGAGGTAGCGACGAGCAGTACTTC. The chain combines TRBV4-1 with TRBJ2-7; 8 bases match TRBD2. The V segment lost 0 bases and the J segment 5 bases; nucleotides outside the gene matches: 6. CDR1 and CDR2 from the germline V gene are MGHRA and YSYEKL. This CDR3 region has 15 residues.

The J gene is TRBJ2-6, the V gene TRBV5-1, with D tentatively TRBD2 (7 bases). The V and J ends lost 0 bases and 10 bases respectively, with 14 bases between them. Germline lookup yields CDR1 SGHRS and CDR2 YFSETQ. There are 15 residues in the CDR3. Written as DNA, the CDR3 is TGCGCCAGCAGCTTGGTGGGGGGGCAGGTTAACGTCCTGACTTTC. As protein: CASSLVGGQVNVLTF.

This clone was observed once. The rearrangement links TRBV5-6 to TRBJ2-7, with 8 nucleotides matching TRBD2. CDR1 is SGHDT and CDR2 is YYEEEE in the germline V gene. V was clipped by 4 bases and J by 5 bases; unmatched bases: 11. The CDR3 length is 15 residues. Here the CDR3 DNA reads TGTGCCAGCAGCCGGGACCGAGGGACTAGAAACGAGCAGTACTTC. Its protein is CASSRDRGTRNEQYF.

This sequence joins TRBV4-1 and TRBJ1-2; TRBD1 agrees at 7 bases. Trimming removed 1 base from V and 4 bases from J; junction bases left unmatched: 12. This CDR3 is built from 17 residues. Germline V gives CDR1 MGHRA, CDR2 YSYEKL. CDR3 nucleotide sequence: TGCGCCAGCAGCCAAGCCCCGGGCGACAGGGTCCCCTATGGCTACACCTTC. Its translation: CASSQAPGDRVPYGYTF.

DNA for the CDR3: TGTGCCAGCAGCAAAGGGGCGAGGAGGAACTATGGCTACACCTTC. Protein: CASSKGARRNYGYTF. The rearrangement joins TRBV5-6 to TRBJ1-2, with D tentatively TRBD1 (5 bases). The CDR3 runs 15 residues. Trimming stripped 4 bases from V and 2 bases from J, with 15 bases between. Germline CDR1 and CDR2: SGHDT and YYEEEE.

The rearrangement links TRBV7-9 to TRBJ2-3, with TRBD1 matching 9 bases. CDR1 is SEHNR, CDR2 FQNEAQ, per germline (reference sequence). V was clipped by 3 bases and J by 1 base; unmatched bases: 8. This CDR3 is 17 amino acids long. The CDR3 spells CASSFSTGGHGTDTQYF. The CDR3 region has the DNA TGTGCCAGCAGCTTTTCGACAGGGGGTCACGGCACAGATACGCAGTATTTT.